Each of the 32 T cell receptor beta chains below was sequenced from the same sample in a study of shared clonotypes between healthy human individuals. Libraries were prepared by immunoSEQ multiplex PCR; TCRdb keeps only in-frame clonotypes and omits some of them. The sample holds fewer than 600,000 clones; 75% to 85% are singletons and the top ten take 10% to 15%. The sample taken for sequencing was PBMCs. The receptors stem from a woman aged 40 to 49 in good health. Some clones in this sample may be carry-over from other donors' samples.

This rearrangement joins TRBV7-3 to TRBJ2-1; possibly TRBD1 or TRBD2 for D (6 bases each). The V end was cut by 5 bases, the J end by 2 bases, with 22 bases between. CDR3 length: 18 residues. CDR1 is SGHTA, CDR2 FQGTGA, per germline. The CDR3 region has the DNA TGTGCCAGCAGCCCACCGGGCAGGGGACTTAAACCCTACAATGAGCAGTTCTTC. It codes for CASSPPGRGLKPYNEQFF.

The chain carries TRBV28 and TRBJ2-3, with D possibly being TRBD1 (6 bases). CDR1 is MDHEN and CDR2 is SYDVKM in the germline V gene. This CDR3 region has 15 residues. V was cut by 6 bases and J by 1 base, with 14 bases left in between. CDR3 in amino acids: CASSITGIRTDTQYF. The CDR3 nucleotides read TGTGCCAGCAGCATCACAGGGATTCGCACAGATACGCAGTATTTT. Together with reference TRBV28 and TRBJ2-3, the CDR3 gives the full variable domain: DVKVTQSSRYLVKRTGEKVFLECVQDMDHENMFWYRQDPGLGLRLIYFSYDVKMKEKGDIPEGYSVSREKKERFSLILESASTNQTSMYLCASSITGIRTDTQYFGPGTRLTVL.

This chain connects TRBV4-1 to TRBJ1-1; D not resolved. Germline CDR1 reads MGHRA; CDR2 reads YSYEKL. V dropped 4 bases and J dropped 4 bases, with 13 bases sitting between them. The length of the CDR3 is 14 residues. This chain's CDR3 is CASSRTPGGTEAFF. The CDR3 DNA sequence: TGCGCCAGCAGCCGAACTCCTGGAGGCACTGAAGCTTTCTTT.

This sequence joins TRBV7-9 and TRBJ2-2; D call uncertain. Germline assignment: CDR1 SEHNR and CDR2 FQNEAQ (reference sequence). The CDR3 covers 14 residues. V lost 5 bases to trimming and J lost 7 bases, with 14 bases between them. The CDR3 sequence: CASSQTNQHGELFF. CDR3 nucleotide sequence: TGTGCCAGCAGCCAGACCAACCAACACGGGGAGCTGTTTTTT.

The sample holds a few counts of this clone. This chain connects TRBV27 to TRBJ1-1; unclear D gene. The V gene's germline CDR1 is MNHEY and CDR2 SMNVEV (reference sequence). The CDR3 spans 15 residues. V was shortened by 6 bases and J by 4 bases, with 18 bases between the two germline ends. CDR3 loop: CASRSSGVEGTEAFF. The CDR3 coding sequence is TGTGCCAGCAGGAGTTCGGGAGTCGAGGGCACTGAAGCTTTCTTT.

The rearrangement links TRBV9 to TRBJ2-2; D not certain. There are 14 residues in the CDR3. Germline CDR1 SGDLS, CDR2 YYNGEE. The V gene lost 1 base and the J gene lost 1 base, with 5 bases spanning the gap. CDR3 residues: CASSVHGNTGELFF. Here the CDR3 DNA reads TGTGCCAGCAGCGTACACGGGAACACCGGGGAGCTGTTTTTT.

This rearrangement joins TRBV28 to TRBJ1-2; TRBD1 matches 8 bases. V lost 5 bases and J lost 3; bases outside the gene matches: 17. Germline V gene lookup returns CDR1 MDHEN and CDR2 SYDVKM. The CDR3 spans 18 residues. CDR3: CASSDRTGLRPPDYGYTF. DNA for the CDR3: TGTGCCAGCAGTGACCGGACAGGGCTTCGGCCGCCGGACTATGGCTACACCTTC.

The J gene is TRBJ2-7, the V gene TRBV27, with 9 bases aligning to TRBD1. Per germline, CDR1 MNHEY and CDR2 SMNVEV (reference sequence). The CDR3 covers 14 residues. The V and J ends lost 6 bases and 6 bases, in that order; junction bases with no gene match: 9. The CDR3 sequence: CASSRRTGASEQYF. The CDR3 nucleotides are TGTGCCAGCAGCCGACGGACAGGGGCCTCCGAGCAGTACTTC.

The V and J genes are TRBV28 and TRBJ2-7; D perhaps matches TRBD1 (5 bases). The V gene's germline CDR1 is MDHEN and CDR2 SYDVKM. Trimming took 4 bases from V and 3 from J, leaving 25 bases between them. There are 18 residues in the CDR3. CDR3 sequence (DNA): TGTGCCAGCAGTTCAGGGTTTTCGACCGTGATGAGCAGCTACGAGCAGTACTTC. Translating it yields CASSSGFSTVMSSYEQYF.

In this sample, this clone turned up a few times. CDR3 nucleotide sequence: TGTGCCAGCAGTCTAGCGGGAGGGCCTCACAATGAGCAGTTCTTC. This translates into CASSLAGGPHNEQFF. This chain links TRBV7-2 with TRBJ2-1; 12 bases map to TRBD2. The CDR3 totals 15 residues. Looked up from germline, CDR1 is SGHTA and CDR2 is FQGNSA. V was pared by 6 bases and J by 5 bases, with 5 bases of the junction left unmatched.

This rearrangement joins TRBV19 to TRBJ2-7; D gene unclear. The CDR3 is 14 amino acids. Germline V gene lookup returns CDR1 LNHDA and CDR2 SQIVND (reference sequence). V lost 3 bases and J lost 3, with 12 bases in between. In DNA form, the CDR3 reads TGTGCCAGTAGTATTCATTGGGGTAACTACGAGCAGTACTTC. It codes for CASSIHWGNYEQYF. Full variable domain (missing parts from reference TRBV19 and TRBJ2-7): DGGITQSPKYLFRKEGQNVTLSCEQNLNHDAMYWYRQDPGQGLRLIYYSQIVNDFQKGDIAEGYSVSREKKESFPLTVTSAQKNPTAFYLCASSIHWGNYEQYFGPGTRLTVT.

This chain connects TRBV19 to TRBJ2-1; no clear D. The germline CDR1 and CDR2 sequences are LNHDA and SQIVND (reference sequence). V was cut by 8 bases and J by 5 bases, with 19 bases left in between. There are 15 residues in the CDR3. In nucleotides, the CDR3 is TGTGCCAGTTCCCGAACCGGGCGGCCCGACAATGAGCAGTTCTTC. Translated: CASSRTGRPDNEQFF.

Concerning this clone itself: The sample contains more than one DNA sequence encoding this CDR3. The chain is built from TRBV7-2 and TRBJ1-6; 7 bases are shared with TRBD1. The ends lost 6 bases at V and 0 bases at J; junction bases unmatched: 5. Germline CDR1 and CDR2: SGHTA and FQGNSA. The length of the CDR3 is 16 residues. The CDR3 loop reads CASSPGQSSYNSPLHF. DNA of the CDR3: TGTGCCAGCAGTCCGGGACAGAGCTCCTATAATTCACCCCTCCACTTT. Full variable domain (missing parts from reference TRBV7-2 and TRBJ1-6): GAGVSQSPSNKVTEKGKDVELRCDPISGHTALYWYRQSLGQGLEFLIYFQGNSAPDKSGLPSDRFSAERTGGSVSTLTIQRTQQEDSAVYLCASSPGQSSYNSPLHFGNGTRLTVT.

Turning to this clone: The same CDR3 arises from other DNA sequences in this sample as well. This rearrangement joins TRBV6-5 to TRBJ1-5, with D uncertain. Between the trimmed V and J ends, which lost 0 bases and 4 bases, there was a span of 4 bases. The germline gives CDR1 MNHEY, CDR2 SVGAGI. The CDR3 runs to 13 residues. CDR3 nucleotides: TGTGCCAGCAGTTACTCGTGGAATCAGCCCCAGCATTTT. Protein sequence: CASSYSWNQPQHF.

This sequence joins TRBV6-5 and TRBJ2-7; 12 nucleotides align to TRBD2. CDR1 and CDR2 (germline): MNHEY, SVGAGI. Trimming at V came to 6 bases and at J to 3 bases, leaving 3 bases not matched to a gene. CDR3 length: 14 residues. CDR3 amino acids: CASRPTSGSYEQYF. For the CDR3, the DNA is TGTGCCAGCAGACCGACTAGCGGGAGCTACGAGCAGTACTTC.

V and J are TRBV9 and TRBJ2-1; TRBD2 aligns across 9 bases. Germline V gene data show CDR1 as SGDLS and CDR2 as YYNGEE. The CDR3 runs to 17 residues. V gave up 0 bases and J gave up 0 bases; unmatched junction bases: 4. CDR3 in DNA: TGTGCCAGCAGCGTAGAAGAGGGACTAGCCTCCTACAATGAGCAGTTCTTC. It encodes CASSVEEGLASYNEQFF.

Points on this clone: At the DNA level, this CDR3 is encoded by other sequences in the same sample as well. V gene TRBV5-1 combines with J gene TRBJ2-2; D uncertain. Trimming cost V 0 bases and J 7 bases, with 4 bases left between them. This CDR3 contains 12 residues. Germline lookup yields CDR1 SGHRS and CDR2 YFSETQ. CDR3 protein: CASSLVSGELFF. CDR3 coding DNA: TGCGCCAGCAGCTTGGTTAGCGGGGAGCTGTTTTTT. Together with reference TRBV5-1 and TRBJ2-2, the CDR3 gives the full variable domain: KAGVTQTPRYLIKTRGQQVTLSCSPISGHRSVSWYQQTPGQGLQFLFEYFSETQRNKGNFPGRFSGRQFSNSRSEMNVSTLELGDSALYLCASSLVSGELFFGEGSRLTVL.

The chain employs TRBV29-1 and TRBJ2-7; TRBD2 is a possible D gene (6 bases). Germline-derived CDR1 and CDR2 are SQVTM and ANQGSEA. The CDR3 runs to 13 residues. CDR3 residues: CAVGVAASYEQYF. CDR3 DNA sequence: TGCGCTGTCGGGGTAGCGGCTTCCTACGAGCAGTACTTC.

The V call is TRBV28, the J call TRBJ1-3; 8 bases match TRBD1. The CDR3 runs to 16 residues. CDR1 and CDR2 (germline): MDHEN, SYDVKM. With 4 bases clipped from V and 8 bases from J, the junction kept 13 bases outside the gene matches. The CDR3 DNA reads as TGTGCCAGCAGTTCCAGGACAGGGCCCCACGGGTACACCATATATTTT. Its protein is CASSSRTGPHGYTIYF.

This clone was counted a single time. The chain couples TRBV9 to TRBJ1-2, with D perhaps matching TRBD1 (6 bases). The V gene lost 3 bases and the J gene lost 4 bases, with 10 bases spanning the gap. In germline, CDR1 is SGDLS, CDR2 YYNGEE. CDR3 length: 13 residues. The CDR3, as DNA: TGTGCCAGCAGCGAGACAGGTGGCTATGGCTACACCTTC. It encodes CASSETGGYGYTF. The full variable domain, rest sourced from reference TRBV9 and TRBJ1-2, is DSGVTQTPKHLITATGQRVTLRCSPRSGDLSVYWYQQSLDQGLQFLIQYYNGEERAKGNILERFSAQQFPDLHSELNLSSLELGDSALYFCASSETGGYGYTFGSGTRLTVV.

The chain carries TRBV30 and TRBJ2-3; 9 positions match TRBD1. After removal of 8 bases from V and 1 base from J, the junction contained 4 bases not matched to a gene. Germline values: CDR1 GTSNPN, CDR2 SVGIG (reference sequence). This CDR3 comprises 13 residues. The CDR3, as DNA: TGTGCCGGGCGGACAGGGGGCACAGATACGCAGTATTTT. Translated: CAGRTGGTDTQYF. The whole variable domain, filled in from reference TRBV30 and TRBJ2-3, reads SQTIHQWPATLVQPVGSPLSLECTVEGTSNPNLYWYRQAAGRGLQLLFYSVGIGQISSEVPQNLSASRPQDRQFILSSKKLLLSDSGFYLCAGRTGGTDTQYFGPGTRLTVL.

In nucleotides, the CDR3 is TGTGCCACCCGACTGGACCACCACCTTTCCTACGAGCAGTACTTC. The encoded protein is CATRLDHHLSYEQYF. The chain recombines TRBV10-3 with TRBJ2-7, with unresolved D. The germline CDR1 and CDR2 sequences are ENHRY and SYGVKD. The CDR3 is 15 residues long. Trimming shortened V by 10 bases and J by 1 base, and 20 bases separated the two germline ends.

This clone was recorded only once. The chain couples TRBV27 to TRBJ2-1; 8 nucleotides agree with TRBD2. The V and J ends lost 5 bases and 5 bases, in that order; junction bases with no gene match: 8. Germline V gene sequence: CDR1 MNHEY, CDR2 SMNVEV (reference sequence). The CDR3 runs 15 residues. The CDR3 region has the DNA TGTGCCAGCAGTCTTAGCGGGACTTTCGACAATGAGCAGTTCTTC. Amino acid sequence: CASSLSGTFDNEQFF.

The V call is TRBV19, the J call TRBJ1-4; D might be TRBD1 (5 bases). Germline V gene data show CDR1 as LNHDA and CDR2 as SQIVND (reference sequence). The CDR3 covers 13 residues. Trimming pared 8 bases from V and 7 bases from J, leaving 14 bases between. CDR3: CASGGWFSEKLFF. CDR3 nucleotides: TGTGCCAGTGGGGGTTGGTTTTCTGAAAAACTGTTTTTT.

This clone was seen a few times. This chain uses TRBV4-2 with TRBJ1-1; 8 nucleotides align to TRBD1. This CDR3 comprises 18 residues. The V gene's germline CDR1 is LGHNA and CDR2 YNFKEQ. J gave up 5 bases and V 3 bases, and 17 bases lay outside the gene matches. CDR3 sequence reads: CASSQGGRRQGKGTEAFF. In DNA form, the CDR3 reads TGTGCCAGCAGCCAGGGGGGTCGTCGACAGGGGAAAGGGACTGAAGCTTTCTTT.

This clone was seen a few times. This chain links TRBV5-1 with TRBJ1-2, with D possibly TRBD1 on 5 matching bases. The CDR3 contains 16 residues. V lost 2 bases to trimming and J lost 2 bases, with 16 bases between them. Germline V gene data show CDR1 as SGHRS and CDR2 as YFSETQ. CDR3 coding DNA: TGCGCCAGCAGCTTTTCCCCCCAGGGAGGGAACTATGGCTACACCTTC. Its translation is CASSFSPQGGNYGYTF. Looking up the rest from reference TRBV5-1 and TRBJ1-2 gives the full variable domain: KAGVTQTPRYLIKTRGQQVTLSCSPISGHRSVSWYQQTPGQGLQFLFEYFSETQRNKGNFPGRFSGRQFSNSRSEMNVSTLELGDSALYLCASSFSPQGGNYGYTFGSGTRLTVV.

The V gene is TRBV5-1, the J gene TRBJ2-5; D may match TRBD1 or TRBD2 (5 bases each). The CDR3 covers 14 residues. The germline V gene encodes CDR1 SGHRS and CDR2 YFSETQ. Trimming left V 1 base short and J 4 bases short, with 11 bases between. CDR3 in DNA: TGCGCCAGCAGCTTGTCCCCGGGGCTAGAGACCCAGTACTTC. As protein: CASSLSPGLETQYF.

CDR3 sequence: CASSLWPALTQGRNQPQHF. The CDR3 DNA follows: TGTGCCAGCAGTTTATGGCCCGCATTAACACAGGGTCGCAATCAGCCCCAGCATTTT. This chain links TRBV28 with TRBJ1-5, with D perhaps matching TRBD1 (6 bases). The V gene lost 0 bases and the J gene lost 2 bases, with 20 bases spanning the gap. Germline CDR1 is MDHEN and CDR2 is SYDVKM. The CDR3 loop spans 19 amino acids.

The chain combines TRBV10-3 with TRBJ2-2, with unresolved D. Between the trimmed V and J ends, which lost 3 bases and 3 bases, there was a span of 8 bases. The V gene's germline CDR1 is ENHRY and CDR2 SYGVKD. This CDR3 has 14 residues. CDR3 amino acids: CAISEPRDTGELFF. CDR3 coding DNA: TGTGCCATCAGTGAACCCAGAGACACCGGGGAGCTGTTTTTT.

A note on this clone: A much larger clone sits a single nucleotide away, making a read error possible. The sample carries other DNA sequences with the same CDR3. This chain links TRBV5-6 with TRBJ1-2, with D tentatively TRBD1 (6 bases). V lost 4 bases and J lost 2, with 9 bases in between. The CDR3 loop spans 13 amino acids. Germline CDR1 is SGHDT and CDR2 is YYEEEE. The CDR3 sequence is CASSPDRNYGYTF. CDR3 DNA sequence: TGTGCCAGCAGCCCGGACAGAAACTATGGCTACACCTTC.

To note about this clone: The junction departs from the called germline gene at one end, perhaps through a read error. Other DNA sequences from this sample encode an identical CDR3 as well. The rearrangement links TRBV5-4 to TRBJ1-2; D possibly corresponds to TRBD1 (6 bases). Germline V lookup: CDR1 SGHNT, CDR2 YYREEE (reference sequence). The CDR3 consists of 15 residues. The CDR3 DNA sequence: TGTGCCAGCAGCTGGGGCTCGGACAGCAACTATGGTTACACCTTC. It specifies CASSWGSDSNYGYTF.

V gene TRBV11-3 combines with J gene TRBJ2-3; no firm D call. The CDR3 is 13 residues long. Germline V lookup: CDR1 SGHNT, CDR2 YENEEA. The V and J ends lost 3 bases and 0 bases respectively, with 4 bases between them. The CDR3 protein is CASSFQSTDTQYF. The CDR3 region has the DNA TGTGCCAGCAGCTTCCAGAGCACAGATACGCAGTATTTT.